This T cell receptor (beta chain) is drawn from a study of blood T cell repertoires in COVID-19 (dated by TCRdb to the early 2020s). The study in broad terms: Collaborator samples came from the United States, Italy and Spain and covered acute and convalescent phases of COVID-19. The repertoires were made available in a free public database intended to serve as a resource for research on the immune response to SARS-CoV-2. Where available, HLA class I and class II types were taken from metadata supplied by the sample provider and were not determined by assay-based typing. Nearly every sample came with metadata listing a de-identified subject ID, COVID-19 status, age in years and sex. The material from the prospective study consisted of cDNA or gDNA derived from T cells, B-cell-depleted T cells, or PBMCs. Subjects who had been exposed to COVID-19, were actively infected with it, or had recovered from it provided the deeply sampled blood TCRbeta repertoires that made up the dataset. The samples were drawn from two sources: the first 160 participants of the ongoing ImmuneRACE study, and approximately 1,300 subjects contributed by 6 global collaborators. Results the study describes overall, beyond this receptor: The amount of clinical and demographic metadata varied by source and participant and was provided uncurated.

V gives up 1 base and J gives up 9 bases, and the segment between their germline ends measures 17 bases. The germline V gene provides CDR1 SGDLS and CDR2 YYNGEE. The CDR3 sequence holds 15 residues, the cysteine and phenylalanine included. The entry retains the CDR3 DNA only, 45 bases that are in frame from base 1. Regarding this clone: Its antigen has not been determined. It has no much larger one-base neighbor in the sample; base qualities were not kept.

The collaborating institutions used their own protocols to collect whole blood in K2EDTA tubes. For TCRbeta analysis, collaborators shipped samples as frozen whole blood, isolated PBMCs, or DNA extracted from either of those sample types. The immunoSEQ Assay, a bias-controlled multiplex PCR, was used to amplify TCRbeta CDR3 regions from genomic DNA. Per the original workflow: Within the assay, amplification of reference gene primers was used to estimate how many nucleated cells each sample contained. Sequence reads were collapsed and filtered to measure the absolute abundance of every unique TCRbeta CDR3 rearrangement. For each sample, productive Simpson clonality was calculated by taking the square root of Simpson's diversity index across productive rearrangements. TCRdb's version of the immuneACCESS table is confined to in-frame rearrangements and falls short of the full clone set. An unresolved V gene accounts for under half of the shortfall where checked; the remainder is of unknown origin. That table gives V, J and clone size, and the DNA gave D and trimming. This sample gives more than 35,000 clones in total; 80% to 90% of them show up just once. More than 5% of the sample lies in the top ten.

The rearranged chain carries TRBV9 and TRBJ2-1; the D gene is possibly TRBD1, with 6 bases matching. The TCR sequence derives from a human donor in a cohort sampled during active COVID-19. Specimen: peripheral blood. The DNA reads as follows: TGTGCCAGCAGCGTACTTTTAGGGGGACCTTTTGAGCAGTTCTTC. This codes for CASSVLLGGPFEQFF.